This record covers a single T cell receptor (beta chain). Its binding antigen is unknown. CDR1 is given as SGHAT and CDR2 as FQNNGV, both from the germline V gene. From its cysteine to its phenylalanine, the CDR3 spans 18 amino acids. DNA for this receptor is not on file. From each donor, an approximately 2.5 ml peripheral blood sample was collected into PAXgene tubes and kept at -80 degrees C. Total RNA was isolated from whole blood with the PAXgene blood miRNA kit on an automated QIAcube, without T cell sorting. Deep TCRalpha and TCRbeta repertoire profiling with unique molecular barcoding was performed on peripheral blood of monozygotic twin pairs concordant or discordant for inflammatory bowel disease. Smoking habits were recorded for all twin pairs, and individuals were classified as current, former or never smokers. Library preparation used 5' RACE. Each TCR library was prepared from around 3,400 ng of total RNA. For each sample, cDNA synthesis was carried out in eight separate reactions using SMARTScribe reverse transcriptase. During cDNA synthesis, template switching was used to introduce unique molecular identifiers that contained a 6-nucleotide sample barcode. TCRalpha and TCRbeta cDNA was amplified by two nested PCRs of 16 and 9 cycles, with bead purification after each PCR. Before amplification, the cDNA was both treated with uracil DNA-glycosylase and purified with the QIAquick PCR purification kit. In the second PCR, Illumina TruSeq-compatible adapters and sample-specific barcodes were added. Library quality and concentration were checked on TapeStation and Qubit, and libraries were pooled at about 5 ng each. Pooled libraries were sequenced on an Illumina HiSeq2500 single-index Rapid Run with 2 x 100 bp reads and custom sequencing primers. In the authors' own workflow: PCR and sequencing errors were corrected by UMI-based consensus assembly using MiGEC version 1.2.6. MiXCR version 2.1.1 was used for V(D)J alignment, clonotype assembly and CDR3 extraction. To normalise gene usage, clonotype sharing and MAIT/NKT TCR abundance, the top 1000, 10 000 and 20 000 clonotypes in each sample were analysed. Diversity was computed as the inverse Simpson index with the vegan R package after downsampling to 27 000 UMIs. Paired Mann-Whitney U tests on discordant twin pairs were used, with Benjamini-Hochberg multiple-testing correction. TCRdb reprocessed the reads and provides one entry for every CDR3 protein sequence; no DNA is given. In this record, the V and J calls reflect TCRdb's handling and not the investigators' own analysis. This sample's clone table shows about 210,000 distinct CDR3 sequences. The ten largest clones capture less than 2% of the sample.

The data derive from a study of monozygotic twins with inflammatory bowel disease (dated by TCRdb to the late 2010s). Turning to the overall study: The complete study included approximately 28 monozygotic twin pairs: 19 IBD-discordant Danish pairs and nine German pairs, of which four were IBD-concordant and five were IBD-discordant. The search for disease-associated traits relied mainly on comparing IBD patients with their genetically identical healthy co-twins within discordant pairs. Each individual had, on average, about 151 000 unique TCRalpha sequences and 181 000 unique TCRbeta sequences available for analysis.

The paper's findings and limits, for the study overall: Compared with healthy twins, IBD patients shared fewer clonotypes with other individuals, and the difference was most pronounced in patients with signs of disease activity. Differing immunosuppressive treatments among patients may have added background noise and inter-individual variability to the repertoires. A decrease in TCRbeta repertoire diversity, as measured by inverse Simpson index, was observed in IBD patients compared with their healthy co-twins. No difference in repertoire similarity was observed between concordant and discordant twins, possibly owing to limited statistical power. The results gave no support for a single strong signal or clonotype linked to IBD. The analysis was unable to tell different T cell subtypes apart.

The sequencing sample was made of blood. The sequence came from a human donor with ulcerative colitis or Crohn's disease, or a healthy co-twin of an affected twin (not recorded which). The receptor chain draws on TRBV11-2 and TRBJ2-5; checking the TCRdb D call of TRBD2 is not possible without DNA. CDR3 loop: CASSSVLNRGRAKETQYF.